This T cell receptor (beta chain) was sequenced during a study of blood T cell repertoires in COVID-19 (dated by TCRdb to the early 2020s). For context, the study as a whole: The collaborator samples originated in the United States, Italy and Spain and spanned the acute and convalescent phases of COVID-19. Where HLA class I and class II types were available, the types were taken from metadata supplied by the sample provider, not from assay-based typing. Deeply sampled blood TCRbeta repertoires from subjects exposed to, actively infected with, or recovered from COVID-19 were included in the dataset. The prospective study material was composed of cDNA or gDNA derived from T cells, B-cell-depleted T cells, or PBMCs. The samples were drawn from the first 160 participants of the ongoing ImmuneRACE study and from more than 1,000 subjects provided by 6 global collaborators. Sample metadata almost always included a de-identified subject ID, COVID-19 status, age in years and sex. The repertoires were made available in a free public database intended to serve as a resource for research on the immune response to SARS-CoV-2.

Study-wide conclusions, independent of this receptor: The quantity of clinical and demographic metadata differed by source and by participant and was supplied without curation.

From the germline V gene, CDR1 is MDHEN and CDR2 is SYDVKM. V is trimmed back by 2 bases and J by 5 bases, and the junction contains 8 bases that no gene match accounts for. The CDR3 has 15 amino acids, counting the end cysteine and phenylalanine. The sequence is cut down to CDR3 DNA, 45 bases in frame from base 1. TCRbeta CDR3 regions were amplified from genomic DNA by means of the immunoSEQ Assay, a bias-controlled multiplex PCR. Concerning the study's data processing: Nucleated cell counts per sample were estimated from amplification of reference gene primers within the assay. To quantify the absolute abundance of each unique TCRbeta CDR3 rearrangement, sequence reads were collapsed and filtered. For each sample, productive Simpson clonality was calculated as the square root of Simpson's diversity index over productive rearrangements. TCRdb's version of the immuneACCESS table is confined to in-frame rearrangements and falls short of the full clone set. An unresolved V gene accounts for under half of the shortfall where checked; the remainder is of unknown origin. The DNA gave D and trimming, while V, J and clone size come from that table. This sample holds under 300,000 clones; 75% to 90% were observed only once. The top ten clonotypes cover about 5% of the sample.

Another Seattle source contributed samples from volunteer blood donors who had recovered from COVID-19. Each collaborating institution followed its own protocols to collect whole blood in K2EDTA tubes. For TCRbeta analysis, collaborator samples were shipped as frozen whole blood, as isolated PBMCs, or as DNA extracted from either sample type. This clone was recorded a few times. The target of this receptor is not known. Base-call qualities are not available, and no considerably larger clone is one nucleotide away. The TCR originated in a man in his sixties who had recovered from COVID-19. The chain links TRBV28 with TRBJ2-5; the central 7 bases match TRBD1. The material sequenced was peripheral blood. The CDR3 is CASSLPTTGSETQYF. The nucleotides read TGTGCCAGCAGTTTACCCACGACAGGGTCGGAGACCCAGTACTTC.